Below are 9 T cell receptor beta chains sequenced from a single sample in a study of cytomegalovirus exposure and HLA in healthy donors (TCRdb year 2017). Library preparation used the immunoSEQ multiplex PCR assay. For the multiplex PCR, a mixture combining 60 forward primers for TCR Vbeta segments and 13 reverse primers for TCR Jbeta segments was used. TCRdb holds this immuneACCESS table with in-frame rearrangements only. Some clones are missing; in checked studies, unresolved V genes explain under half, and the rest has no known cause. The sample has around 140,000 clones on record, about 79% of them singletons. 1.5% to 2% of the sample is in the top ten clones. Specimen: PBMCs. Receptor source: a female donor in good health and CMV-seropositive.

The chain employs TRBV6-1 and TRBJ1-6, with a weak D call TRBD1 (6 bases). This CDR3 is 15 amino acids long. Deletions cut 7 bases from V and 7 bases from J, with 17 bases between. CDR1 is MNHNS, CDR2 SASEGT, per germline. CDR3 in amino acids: CASTQSGRGNSPLHF. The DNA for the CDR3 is TGTGCCAGCACCCAGTCGGGCAGGGGCAATTCACCCCTCCACTTT.

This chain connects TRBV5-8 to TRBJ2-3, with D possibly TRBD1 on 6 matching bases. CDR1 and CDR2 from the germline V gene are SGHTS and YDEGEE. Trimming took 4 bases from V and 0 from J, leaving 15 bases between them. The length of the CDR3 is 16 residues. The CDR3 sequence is CASSPGTTASTDTQYF. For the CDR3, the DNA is TGTGCCAGCAGCCCGGGGACAACCGCTAGCACAGATACGCAGTATTTT.

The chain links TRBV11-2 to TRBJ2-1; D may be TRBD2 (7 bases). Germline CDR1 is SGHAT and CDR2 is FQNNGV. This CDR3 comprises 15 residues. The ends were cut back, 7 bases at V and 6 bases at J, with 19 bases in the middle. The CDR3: CASTVRGGQFNEQFF. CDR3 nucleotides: TGTGCCAGCACAGTAAGGGGGGGTCAGTTCAATGAGCAGTTCTTC.

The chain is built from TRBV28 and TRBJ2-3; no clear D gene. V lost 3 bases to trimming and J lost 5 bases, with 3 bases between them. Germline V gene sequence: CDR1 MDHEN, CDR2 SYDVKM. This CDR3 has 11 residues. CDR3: CASSFLDTQYF. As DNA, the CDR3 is TGTGCCAGCAGTTTTCTAGATACGCAGTATTTT. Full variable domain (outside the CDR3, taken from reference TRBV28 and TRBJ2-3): DVKVTQSSRYLVKRTGEKVFLECVQDMDHENMFWYRQDPGLGLRLIYFSYDVKMKEKGDIPEGYSVSREKKERFSLILESASTNQTSMYLCASSFLDTQYFGPGTRLTVL.

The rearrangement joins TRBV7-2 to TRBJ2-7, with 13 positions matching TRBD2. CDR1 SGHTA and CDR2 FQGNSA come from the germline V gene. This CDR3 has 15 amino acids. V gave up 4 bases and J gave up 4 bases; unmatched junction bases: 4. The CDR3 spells CASSSGGLAGYEQYF. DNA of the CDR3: TGTGCCAGCAGCTCGGGGGGACTAGCGGGATACGAGCAGTACTTC.

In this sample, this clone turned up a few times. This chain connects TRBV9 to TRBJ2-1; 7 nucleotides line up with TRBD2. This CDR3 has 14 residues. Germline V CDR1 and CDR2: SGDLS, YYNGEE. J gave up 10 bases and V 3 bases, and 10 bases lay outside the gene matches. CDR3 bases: TGTGCCAGCAGCGCGGGGAGGGGTCTGGGGGAGCAGTTCTTC. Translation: CASSAGRGLGEQFF.

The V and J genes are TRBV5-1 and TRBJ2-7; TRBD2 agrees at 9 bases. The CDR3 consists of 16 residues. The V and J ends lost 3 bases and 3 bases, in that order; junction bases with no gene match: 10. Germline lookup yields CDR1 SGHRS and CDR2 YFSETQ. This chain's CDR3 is CASSSAASGTLYEQYF. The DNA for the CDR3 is TGCGCCAGCAGCTCGGCAGCTAGCGGGACCCTCTACGAGCAGTACTTC.

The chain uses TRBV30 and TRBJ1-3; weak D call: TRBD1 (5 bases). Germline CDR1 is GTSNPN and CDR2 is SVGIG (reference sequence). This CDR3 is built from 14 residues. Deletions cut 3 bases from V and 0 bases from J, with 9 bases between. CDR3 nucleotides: TGTGCCTGGAGGGACATACTCTCTGGAAACACCATATATTTT. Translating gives CAWRDILSGNTIYF.

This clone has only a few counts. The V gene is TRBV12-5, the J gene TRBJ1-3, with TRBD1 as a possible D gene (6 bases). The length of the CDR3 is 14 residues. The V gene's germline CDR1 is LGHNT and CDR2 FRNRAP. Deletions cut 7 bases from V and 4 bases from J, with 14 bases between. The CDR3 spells CASAPGGAGNTIYF. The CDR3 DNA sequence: TGTGCTAGTGCTCCTGGGGGGGCAGGAAACACCATATATTTT.